These 30 T cell receptor beta chains were all obtained from the same sample, sequenced in a study of blood T cells in healthy people across ages. A J-beta primer mix and a sample-barcoded 5' primer were used in a second PCR of about 7 to 12 cycles. Via MiXCR, TCRdb re-called the 5' RACE reads, giving one row per CDR3 protein. Among 870,000 or so distinct CDR3 sequences, around 28% were seen once, and the ten largest hold 15% to 20%. Specimen: blood. These receptors came from a woman older than 75 in good health.

The V and J genes are TRBV12-5 and TRBJ1-1; TRBD1 aligns across 9 bases. The junction had 14 bases not matched to a gene; V was cut back by 8 bases and J by 4 bases. This CDR3 has 16 amino acids. Germline-derived CDR1 and CDR2 are LGHNT and FRNRAP. The CDR3 loop is CASTRSGTGTGTEAFF. As DNA, the CDR3 is TGTGCTAGTACACGATCCGGGACAGGGACGGGCACTGAAGCTTTCTTT.

Turning to this clonotype: This sequence may be a read error, since a much larger clone differs from it by one base. V and J are TRBV7-2 and TRBJ2-1; 8 nucleotides line up with TRBD1. The trim removed 7 bases at V and 7 bases at J, leaving 12 bases unmatched. This CDR3 has 15 amino acids. Germline lookup yields CDR1 SGHTA and CDR2 FQGNSA. The CDR3 loop reads CASNSPGTGTNEQFF. CDR3 DNA sequence: TGTGCCAGCAACTCTCCCGGGACAGGAACTAATGAGCAGTTCTTC.

V and J are TRBV2 and TRBJ1-2, with D possibly TRBD1 on 5 matching bases. The CDR3 spans 12 residues. Germline loops: CDR1 SNHLY, CDR2 FYNNEI. The V end lost 5 bases, the J end lost 8 bases, and 12 bases lay between the germline ends. In nucleotides, the CDR3 is TGTGCCAGCAGTAGGGGAATGGGCGGCTACACCTTC. Protein sequence: CASSRGMGGYTF. Full variable domain (missing parts from reference TRBV2 and TRBJ1-2): EPEVTQTPSHQVTQMGQEVILRCVPISNHLYFYWYRQILGQKVEFLVSFYNNEISEKSEIFDDQFSVERPDGSNFTLKIRSTKLEDSAMYFCASSRGMGGYTFGSGTRLTVV.

The sample holds many counts of this clonotype. The chain carries TRBV6-2 or TRBV6-3 and TRBJ2-7, with 9 bases matching TRBD1. Per germline, CDR1 MNHEY and CDR2 SVGEGT. The V and J ends lost 2 bases and 3 bases, in that order; junction bases with no gene match: 8. The CDR3 extends over 16 amino acids. CDR3 bases: TGTGCCAGCAGTTACCTCGGGACAGGGCCCCTCTACGAGCAGTACTTC. Protein: CASSYLGTGPLYEQYF.

The chain joins TRBV4-1 to TRBJ2-7; no definite D call. CDR3 length: 13 amino acids. Germline V CDR1 and CDR2: MGHRA, YSYEKL. Trimming pared 2 bases from V and 0 bases from J, leaving 5 bases between. CDR3 nucleotides: TGCGCCAGCAGCCAATTCAGCTCCTACGAGCAGTACTTC. This translates into CASSQFSSYEQYF.

The V and J genes are TRBV7-9 and TRBJ1-1; D gene ambiguous. Trimming left V 6 bases short and J 3 bases short, with 17 bases between. This CDR3 is 15 amino acids long. Looked up from germline, CDR1 is SEHNR and CDR2 is FQNEAQ (reference sequence). Written as DNA, the CDR3 is TGTGCCAGCAGTCGAGGAGGGTTGATGGACACTGAAGCTTTCTTT. This translates into CASSRGGLMDTEAFF.

This clonotype was detected ten times or more. The chain employs TRBV11-2 and TRBJ1-6; D is unresolved. Trimming stripped 5 bases from V and 0 bases from J, with 17 bases between. CDR1 SGHAT and CDR2 FQNNGV come from the germline V gene. The CDR3 consists of 18 residues. The DNA for the CDR3 is TGTGCCAGCAGCCCGGTCGGTCAGGCAAGCTCCTATAATTCACCCCTCCACTTT. This translates into CASSPVGQASSYNSPLHF.

Only a few counts were recorded for this clonotype. A single base separates this from a much larger clone, so it may be a read error. This chain joins TRBV10-3 and TRBJ2-7, with TRBD1 matching over 10 bases. Per germline, CDR1 ENHRY and CDR2 SYGVKD. V shed 0 bases, J shed 5 bases, and the junction held 1 base outside the gene matches. CDR3 length: 14 residues. CDR3 loop: CAISESDRGNEQYF. CDR3 DNA: TGTGCCATCAGTGAGTCGGACAGGGGGAACGAGCAGTACTTC.

This chain uses TRBV5-1 with TRBJ2-5; TRBD1 matches 9 bases. Trimming removed 4 bases from V and 5 bases from J; junction bases left unmatched: 12. This CDR3 has 16 amino acids. Germline V gene sequence: CDR1 SGHRS, CDR2 YFSETQ. This chain's CDR3 is CASSGTGTGPPETQYF. The DNA of the CDR3 is TGCGCCAGCAGCGGAACCGGGACAGGGCCCCCCGAGACCCAGTACTTC.

The V call is TRBV28, the J call TRBJ2-7; a possible D gene is TRBD2 (6 bases). V gave up 8 bases and J gave up 2 bases, with 19 bases separating them. The CDR3 length is 15 residues. In germline, CDR1 is MDHEN, CDR2 SYDVKM. The CDR3 loop is CASRIRVREPYEQYF. The CDR3 DNA sequence: TGTGCCAGCCGGATTCGCGTCCGGGAGCCCTACGAGCAGTACTTC.

Worth noting for this clonotype: This sequence may be a read error, since a much larger clone differs from it by one base. This sequence joins TRBV12-3 or TRBV12-4 and TRBJ1-1; 7 bases fit TRBD1. The CDR3 consists of 14 residues. The CDR3 DNA reads as TGTGCCAGCAGCCGCGACAGGGCGAGCACTCAAGCTTTCTTT. Protein product: CASSRDRASTQAFF.

As regards this clonotype: A much larger clone differs from this one at a single base, so this may be a read error. The CDR3 DNA reads as TGTGCCAGCAGTCCGCGACTGGTGGGTAACTATGGCTACACCTTC. Protein product: CASSPRLVGNYGYTF. This chain connects TRBV27 to TRBJ1-2; D is undetermined. This CDR3 has 15 residues. V dropped 5 bases and J dropped 1 base, with 14 bases sitting between them. Germline CDR1 MNHEY, CDR2 SMNVEV (reference sequence).

The chain recombines TRBV24-1 with TRBJ2-1; weak D call: TRBD2 (6 bases). Germline V gene lookup returns CDR1 KGHDR and CDR2 SFDVKD. Trimming cost V 3 bases and J 5 bases, with 7 bases left between them. This CDR3 spans 13 amino acids. This CDR3 is CATSDGLNNEQFF. CDR3 in DNA: TGTGCCACCAGTGATGGACTAAACAATGAGCAGTTCTTC.

Turning to this clonotype: Being one base from a much bigger clone, this may be a read error. This chain connects TRBV6-5 to TRBJ2-1, with 7 bases aligning to TRBD1. This CDR3 region has 15 residues. CDR1 and CDR2 from the germline V gene are MNHEY and SVGAGI. Trimming at V came to 7 bases and at J to 13 bases, leaving 19 bases not matched to a gene. CDR3 sequence: CASIDQTGFGKTQFF. The CDR3 DNA reads TGTGCCAGCATTGACCAGACAGGGTTCGGGAAGACCCAGTTCTTC.

This clonotype was seen at least ten times. The chain links TRBV9 to TRBJ2-3; TRBD2 matches 10 bases. In germline, CDR1 is SGDLS, CDR2 YYNGEE. This CDR3 spans 15 amino acids. Unmatched junction bases numbered 3, after V lost 0 bases and J lost 5 bases. The DNA of the CDR3 is TGTGCCAGCAGCGTAGCGGCTAGCGGGGGAGATACGCAGTATTTT. As protein: CASSVAASGGDTQYF.

This clonotype was counted at least ten times. The V call is TRBV7-2, the J call TRBJ2-7; D possibly matches TRBD1 or TRBD2 (5 bases each). This CDR3 contains 13 residues. Germline values: CDR1 SGHTA, CDR2 FQGNSA. V was shortened by 3 bases and J by 4 bases, with 10 bases between the two germline ends. The CDR3 DNA reads as TGTGCCAGCAGCTTCGGCAGGGAGTACGAGCAGTACTTC. Protein sequence: CASSFGREYEQYF.

About this clonotype itself: A much larger clone differs by one base, so this may be a read error. The chain is built from TRBV20-1 and TRBJ1-1; D perhaps matches TRBD1 (5 bases). Trimming left V 4 bases short and J 8 bases short, with 14 bases between. Germline-derived CDR1 and CDR2 are DFQATT and SNEGSKA (reference sequence). The CDR3 has 12 residues. The CDR3 here is CSATQGSGEAFF. The CDR3 nucleotides read TGCAGTGCTACCCAGGGTAGCGGCGAAGCTTTCTTT.

The chain recombines TRBV6-5 with TRBJ1-3; no reliable D call. This CDR3 is built from 14 residues. V dropped 4 bases and J dropped 0 bases, with 7 bases sitting between them. Per the germline V gene, CDR1 is MNHEY and CDR2 is SVGAGI. CDR3 nucleotide sequence: TGTGCCAGCAGTTGGGGTAGCTCTGGAAACACCATATATTTT. It translates to CASSWGSSGNTIYF.

The sample holds many counts of this clonotype. V is TRBV4-3 and J is TRBJ2-7; D unresolved. Trimming stripped 1 base from V and 2 bases from J, with 6 bases between. CDR3 length: 13 amino acids. CDR1 LGHNA and CDR2 YSLEER come from the germline V gene. The CDR3, as DNA: TGCGCCAGCAGCCAAGGTTTGCCCTACGAGCAGTACTTC. This translates into CASSQGLPYEQYF.

This clonotype was counted at least ten times. This chain uses TRBV20-1 with TRBJ1-5; 7 bases agree with TRBD1. The V gene end was trimmed by 6 bases and the J gene end by 4 bases; junction bases not matched to a gene: 9. The CDR3 has 14 residues. Germline CDR1 and CDR2: DFQATT and SNEGSKA (reference sequence). CDR3 nucleotide sequence: TGCAGTGCCAGTCAAGGGGGCGGGAATCAGCCCCAGCATTTT. Translating it yields CSASQGGGNQPQHF.

This clonotype was counted ten times or more. This chain connects TRBV12-3 or TRBV12-4 to TRBJ2-7, with D unresolved. V was shortened by 6 bases and J by 5 bases, with 14 bases between the two germline ends. This CDR3 has 13 amino acids. Here the CDR3 DNA reads TGTGCCAGCAGGAAAGGCCCGAGAGACGAGCAGTACTTC. This sequence encodes CASRKGPRDEQYF.

The chain recombines TRBV20-1 with TRBJ1-6, with D uncertain. Trimming cost V 4 bases and J 6 bases, with 16 bases left between them. This CDR3 is built from 15 residues. Per germline, CDR1 DFQATT and CDR2 SNEGSKA (reference sequence). CDR3 in DNA: TGCAGTGCTACCCTGGGATCGTTAATTAATTCACCCCTCCACTTT. Protein: CSATLGSLINSPLHF.

The chain couples TRBV10-3 to TRBJ1-1; 8 bases are shared with TRBD1. This CDR3 is built from 13 residues. Germline assignment: CDR1 ENHRY and CDR2 SYGVKD. V shed 10 bases, J shed 1 base, and the junction held 5 bases outside the gene matches. CDR3 loop: CATEGQENTEAFF. The CDR3 DNA sequence: TGTGCCACCGAGGGACAGGAGAACACTGAAGCTTTCTTT.

Remarks on this clonotype: Given a much more abundant clone one base away, this may be a read error. This chain joins TRBV11-2 and TRBJ2-1, with D possibly matching TRBD1 (5 bases). The DNA end favors TRBJ2-7, so the J call may be wrong. The CDR3 covers 16 residues. CDR1 is SGHAT, CDR2 FQNNGV, per germline. Here the CDR3 DNA reads TGTGCCAGCAGCTTAGGCCCAGGGTCAGGCAACAATGAGCAGTACTTC. This gives the protein CASSLGPGSGNNEQYF.

This clonotype appeared many times. The chain's CDR3 is CASSLSFAAGTDTQYF. CDR3 nucleotides: TGTGCCAGCAGCTTAAGTTTTGCGGCGGGCACAGATACGCAGTATTTT. This chain joins TRBV7-2 and TRBJ2-3; D not certain. Germline values: CDR1 SGHTA, CDR2 FQGNSA. The V end lost 2 bases, the J end lost 1 base, and 13 bases lay between the germline ends. The CDR3 runs to 16 residues.

Of note for this clonotype: No DNA is shown, since the ends of the CDR3 on it are uncertain; the CDR3 is the one TCRdb lists. V gene TRBV29-1 combines with J gene TRBJ1-1; TRBD1, as called in the table, went unchecked against the DNA. The CDR3 adds up to 11 amino acids, both ends counted. Germline V lookup: CDR1 SQVTM, CDR2 ANQGSEA. The CDR3 loop reads CSVAQGTEVFF.

A remark on this clonotype: The junction departs from the called germline gene at one end, perhaps through a read error. The CDR3 loop is CASSSDILNQPQHF. CDR3 in DNA: TGTGCCAGCAGCTCCGACATACTCAATCAGCCTCAGCATTTT. The chain carries TRBV5-5 and TRBJ1-5; no clear D. Germline V lookup: CDR1 SGHKS, CDR2 YYEKEE (reference sequence). There are 14 residues in the CDR3.

This clonotype was detected many times. The rearrangement joins TRBV15 to TRBJ2-1; D remains unclear. The CDR3 extends over 16 amino acids. V was shortened by 1 base and J by 0 bases, with 10 bases between the two germline ends. The germline gives CDR1 LNHNV, CDR2 YYDKDF (reference sequence). For the CDR3, the DNA is TGTGCCACCAGCAGAGCGCCAGCTAACTCCTACAATGAGCAGTTCTTC. Protein product: CATSRAPANSYNEQFF.

This clonotype came up many times. The chain couples TRBV7-2 to TRBJ2-5; TRBD2 matches at 8 bases. Germline CDR1 is SGHTA and CDR2 is FQGNSA. The length of the CDR3 is 15 residues. V gave up 5 bases and J gave up 10 bases; unmatched junction bases: 15. This CDR3 is CASSLLERGFGDQYF. The CDR3 nucleotides are TGTGCCAGCAGCCTCCTTGAGCGGGGGTTCGGGGACCAGTACTTC.

V gene TRBV19 combines with J gene TRBJ2-1; weak D call: TRBD1 (6 bases). The CDR3 is 14 amino acids. V shed 3 bases and J shed 3 bases, with 9 bases lying between them. The germline CDR1 and CDR2 sequences are LNHDA and SQIVND (reference sequence). This chain's CDR3 is CASSIKGVYNEQFF. CDR3 DNA sequence: TGTGCCAGTAGTATCAAGGGGGTCTACAATGAGCAGTTCTTC. The full variable domain, in which reference TRBV19 and TRBJ2-1 provide the parts outside the CDR3, is DGGITQSPKYLFRKEGQNVTLSCEQNLNHDAMYWYRQDPGQGLRLIYYSQIVNDFQKGDIAEGYSVSREKKESFPLTVTSAQKNPTAFYLCASSIKGVYNEQFFGPGTRLTVL.